This record covers a single T cell receptor beta chain. Its target is unknown. The sample comes from a study of T cell repertoires in ileal Crohn's disease. General study points: Clonality above 26.8% at surgery always came with endoscopic recurrence.

This CDR3 is 14 amino acids long. The V end was cut by 5 bases, the J end by 1 base, with 11 bases between. Germline CDR1 is SGHAT and CDR2 is FQDESV (reference sequence). Time point here: neoterminal ileum biopsy at postoperative endoscopy, about 6 months after surgery. Profiled with immunoSEQ multiplex PCR; TCRdb holds only in-frame clones, not every one. The sample shows about 13,000 clones, around four fifths of them seen only once. The rearrangement links TRBV11-1 to TRBJ1-1, with D hard to call. The receptor's source is an adult with Crohn's disease. Sequencing was done on a sample of ileal tissue. CDR3 sequence: CASSLIRGNTEAFF. The CDR3 DNA follows: TGTGCCAGCAGCCTCATACGGGGGAACACTGAAGCTTTCTTT. Looking up the rest from reference TRBV11-1 and TRBJ1-1 gives the full variable domain: EAEVAQSPRYKITEKSQAVAFWCDPISGHATLYWYRQILGQGPELLVQFQDESVVDDSQLPKDRFSAERLKGVDSTLKIQPAELGDSAMYLCASSLIRGNTEAFFGQGTRLTVV.